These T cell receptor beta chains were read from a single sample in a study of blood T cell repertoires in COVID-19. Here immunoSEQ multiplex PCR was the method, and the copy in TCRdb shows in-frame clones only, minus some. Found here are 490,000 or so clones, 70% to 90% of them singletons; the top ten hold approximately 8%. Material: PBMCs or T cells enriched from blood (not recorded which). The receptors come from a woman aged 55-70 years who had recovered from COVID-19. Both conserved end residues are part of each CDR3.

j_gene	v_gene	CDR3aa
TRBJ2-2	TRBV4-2	CASSQAQGRDTGELFF
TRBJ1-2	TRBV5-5	CASSLAGEGYGYTF
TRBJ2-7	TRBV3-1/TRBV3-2	CASSGRGGPAANYEQYF
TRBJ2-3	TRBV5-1	CASSTGGRSTDTQYF
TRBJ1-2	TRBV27	CASSLYRGQGYGYTF
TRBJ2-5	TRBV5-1	CASSTVAGGRETQYF
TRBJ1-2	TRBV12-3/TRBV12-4	CASSPRGMGGYTF
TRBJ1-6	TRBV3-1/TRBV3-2	CASSQGVQNSPLHF
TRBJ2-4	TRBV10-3	CAISGKGENIQYF
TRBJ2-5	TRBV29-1	CSVEPEQGAYETQYF
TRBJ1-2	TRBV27	CASGVGGRGYTF
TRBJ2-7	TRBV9	CASSVAPPGEQYF
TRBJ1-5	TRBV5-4	CASSLGTGSGQPQHF
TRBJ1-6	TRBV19	CASSIGGGIGSPLHF
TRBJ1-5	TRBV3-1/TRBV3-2	CASSPTGIGLQPQHF
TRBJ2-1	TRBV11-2	CASSLSLYNEQFF
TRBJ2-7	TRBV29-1	CSVRTSGGGYEQYF
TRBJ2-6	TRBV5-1	CASSEIRQLSSGANVLTF
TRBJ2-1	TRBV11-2	CASSLEDWAGRNEQFF
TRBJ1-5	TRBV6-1	CASSEAGLNQPQHF
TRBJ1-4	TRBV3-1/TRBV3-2	CASSQVWQAATNEKLFF
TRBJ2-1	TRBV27	CASSLRRGAGYNEQFF
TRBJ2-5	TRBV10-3	CAIRMTGGGETQYF
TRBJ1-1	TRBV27	CASSLRVVNTEAFF
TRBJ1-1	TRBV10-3	CAITGDRGANTEAFF
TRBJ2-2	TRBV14	CASSPPGARGNTGELFF
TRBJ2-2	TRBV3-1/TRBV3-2	CASSQDSGGLNTGELFF
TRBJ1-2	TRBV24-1	CATSDPTGSYGYTF
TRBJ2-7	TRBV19	CASSDRDRGYYEQYF
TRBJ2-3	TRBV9	CASSVGGRTSTDTQYF
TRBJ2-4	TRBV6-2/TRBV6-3	CASSWWTSGGKNIQYF
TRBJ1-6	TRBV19	CASSEVNNSPLHF
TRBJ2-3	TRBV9	CASSVAGLDIADTQYF
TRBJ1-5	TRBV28	CASSLSGNSNQPQHF
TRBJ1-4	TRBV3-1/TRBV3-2	CASSSRHPALLANEKLFF
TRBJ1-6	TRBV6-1	CASSDQGQNSPLHF
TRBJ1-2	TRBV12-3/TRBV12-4	CASSFQGAYGYTF
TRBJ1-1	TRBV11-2	CASSPFRQGRWGGNTEAFF
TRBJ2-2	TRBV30	CAWTVNQGWAGELFF
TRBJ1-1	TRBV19	CASSIGSRTNTEAFF
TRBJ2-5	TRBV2	CASSVPAGMETQYF
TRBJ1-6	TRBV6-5	CASSYSVRVESPLHF
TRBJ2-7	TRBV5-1	CASSLGRPGEQYF
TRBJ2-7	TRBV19	CASTPGPQYYEQYF
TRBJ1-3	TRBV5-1	CASSPLTTTASGNTIYF